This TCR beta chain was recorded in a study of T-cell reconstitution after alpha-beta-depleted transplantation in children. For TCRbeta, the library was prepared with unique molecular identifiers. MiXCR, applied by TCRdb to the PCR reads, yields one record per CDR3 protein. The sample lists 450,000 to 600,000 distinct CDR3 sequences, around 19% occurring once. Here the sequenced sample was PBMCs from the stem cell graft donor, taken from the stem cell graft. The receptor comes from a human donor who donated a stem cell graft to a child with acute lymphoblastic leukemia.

The CDR3 spells CASSSSDRAFPYGYTF. The CDR3 DNA reads TGTGCCAGCAGCTCGTCGGACAGGGCATTCCCCTATGGCTACACCTTC. The chain couples TRBV7-9 to TRBJ1-2, with TRBD1 matching 8 bases. CDR1 and CDR2 (germline): SEHNR, FQNEAQ (reference sequence). Losses at the gene ends were 4 bases for V and 4 bases for J; bases not matched to a gene: 11. The CDR3 covers 16 residues.